This T cell receptor beta chain was profiled in a study of cytomegalovirus exposure and HLA in healthy donors. General study points: Previously analyzed data showed that most TCR beta V segments were productive at a frequency of about 90% or about 30%.

Details on this clone: The antigen is undetermined.

Primers for the PCR totalled 60 Vbeta and 13 Jbeta. This table comes from immunoSEQ multiplex PCR, and its TCRdb copy is limited to in-frame clones, with some not included. In the table there are about 190,000 clones, about 85% of which are singletons. Germline CDR1 is SGHDT and CDR2 is YYEEEE. V lost 0 bases and J 5 bases, leaving 12 bases between the germline ends. The CDR3 contains 14 residues. This clonotype was obtained from a boy between 2 and 10 years old in good health and CMV-seronegative. The gene calls are TRBV5-6 and TRBJ2-7, with TRBD2 as a possible D gene (6 bases). The source material was PBMCs. The CDR3 loop reads CASSLDLAQDEQYF. The DNA of the CDR3 is TGTGCCAGCAGCTTGGACCTAGCGCAGGACGAGCAGTACTTC.